This TCR beta chain was obtained from a study of blood T cell repertoires in COVID-19. V was clipped by 5 bases and J by 4 bases; unmatched bases: 11. The CDR3 runs 16 residues. Germline CDR1 is SNHLY and CDR2 is FYNNEI. This table comes from immunoSEQ multiplex PCR, and its TCRdb copy is limited to in-frame clones, with some not included. The data hold some 96,000 clones, with approximately 89% observed a single time. The V and J genes are TRBV2 and TRBJ2-3; 8 bases agree with TRBD2. Material for sequencing was peripheral blood. This TCR derives from a man between 45 and 60 years old with active COVID-19. CDR3 sequence reads: CASSRRAGGGPDTQYF. The DNA of the CDR3 is TGTGCCAGCAGTCGTCGGGCGGGAGGTGGTCCAGATACGCAGTATTTT.